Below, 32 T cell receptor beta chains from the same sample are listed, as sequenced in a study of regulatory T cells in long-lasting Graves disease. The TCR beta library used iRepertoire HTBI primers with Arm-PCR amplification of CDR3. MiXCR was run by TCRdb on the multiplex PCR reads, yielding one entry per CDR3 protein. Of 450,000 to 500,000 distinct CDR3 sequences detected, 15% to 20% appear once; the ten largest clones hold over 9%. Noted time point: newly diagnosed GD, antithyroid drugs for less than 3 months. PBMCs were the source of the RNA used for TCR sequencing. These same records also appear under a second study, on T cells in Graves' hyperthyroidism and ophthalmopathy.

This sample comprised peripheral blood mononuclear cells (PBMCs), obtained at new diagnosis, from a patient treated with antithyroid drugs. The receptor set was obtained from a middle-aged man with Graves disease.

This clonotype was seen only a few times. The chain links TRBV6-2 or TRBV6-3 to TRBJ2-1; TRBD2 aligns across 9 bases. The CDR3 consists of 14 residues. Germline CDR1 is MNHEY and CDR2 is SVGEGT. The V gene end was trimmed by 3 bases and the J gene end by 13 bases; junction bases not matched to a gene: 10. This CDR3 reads CASSYSGGVQLQFF. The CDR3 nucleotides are TGTGCCAGCAGTTATAGCGGGGGTGTGCAGTTACAGTTCTTC.

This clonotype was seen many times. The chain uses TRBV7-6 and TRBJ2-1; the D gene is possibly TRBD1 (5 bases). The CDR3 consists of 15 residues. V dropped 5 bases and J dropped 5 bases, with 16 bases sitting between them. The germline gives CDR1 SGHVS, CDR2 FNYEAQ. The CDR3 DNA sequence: TGTGCCAGCAGCCCCCGGGCAGGGAACCACAATGAGCAGTTCTTC. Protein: CASSPRAGNHNEQFF.

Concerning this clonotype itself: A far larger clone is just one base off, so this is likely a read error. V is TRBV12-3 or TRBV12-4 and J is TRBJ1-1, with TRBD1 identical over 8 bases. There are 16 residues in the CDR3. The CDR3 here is CASTDRGLSMNTVAFF. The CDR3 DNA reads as TGTGCCAGCACCGACAGGGGCTTGTCGATGAACACTGTAGCTTTCTTT.

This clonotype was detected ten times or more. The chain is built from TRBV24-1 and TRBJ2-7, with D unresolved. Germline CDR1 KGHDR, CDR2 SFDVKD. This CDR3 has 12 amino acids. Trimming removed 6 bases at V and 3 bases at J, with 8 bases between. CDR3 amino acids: CATSPLGYEQYF. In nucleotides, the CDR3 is TGTGCCACCAGTCCGCTGGGCTACGAGCAGTACTTC.

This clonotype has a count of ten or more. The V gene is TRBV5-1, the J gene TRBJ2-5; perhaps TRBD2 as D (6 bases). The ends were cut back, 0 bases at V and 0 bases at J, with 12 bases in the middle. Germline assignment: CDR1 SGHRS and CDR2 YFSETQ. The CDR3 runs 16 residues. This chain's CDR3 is CASSLAGVADQETQYF. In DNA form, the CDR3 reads TGCGCCAGCAGCTTGGCCGGGGTAGCGGACCAAGAGACCCAGTACTTC.

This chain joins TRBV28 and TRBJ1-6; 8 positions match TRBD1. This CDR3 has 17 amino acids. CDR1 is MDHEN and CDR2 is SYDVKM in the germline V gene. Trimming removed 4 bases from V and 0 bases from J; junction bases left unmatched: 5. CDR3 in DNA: TGTGCCAGCAGTTCTTACAGGGGGAGCTCCTATAATTCACCCCTCCACTTT. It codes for CASSSYRGSSYNSPLHF.

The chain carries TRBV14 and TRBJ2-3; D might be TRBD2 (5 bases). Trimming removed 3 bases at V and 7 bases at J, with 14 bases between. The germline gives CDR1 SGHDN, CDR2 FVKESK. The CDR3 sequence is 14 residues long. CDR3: CASSHREVVNTQYF. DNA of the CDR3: TGTGCCAGCAGCCATCGGGAAGTAGTGAATACGCAGTATTTT.

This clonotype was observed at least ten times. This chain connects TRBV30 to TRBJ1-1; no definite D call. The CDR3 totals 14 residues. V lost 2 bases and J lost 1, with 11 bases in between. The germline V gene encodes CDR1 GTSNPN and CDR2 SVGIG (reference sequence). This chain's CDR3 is CAWSIPIPNTEAFF. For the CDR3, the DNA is TGTGCCTGGAGTATCCCAATCCCGAACACTGAAGCTTTCTTT.

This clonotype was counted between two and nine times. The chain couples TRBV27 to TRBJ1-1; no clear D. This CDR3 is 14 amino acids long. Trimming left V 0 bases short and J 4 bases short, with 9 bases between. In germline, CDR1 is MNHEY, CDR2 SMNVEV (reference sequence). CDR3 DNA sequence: TGTGCCAGCAGTTTATCGACCCGGAGCACTGAAGCTTTCTTT. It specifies CASSLSTRSTEAFF.

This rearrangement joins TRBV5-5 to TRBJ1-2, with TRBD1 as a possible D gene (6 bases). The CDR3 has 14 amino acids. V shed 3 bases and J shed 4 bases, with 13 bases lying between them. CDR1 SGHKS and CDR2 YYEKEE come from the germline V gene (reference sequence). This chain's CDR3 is CASSSQQGPYGYTF. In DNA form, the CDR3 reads TGTGCCAGCAGCTCCCAACAGGGACCCTATGGCTACACCTTC.

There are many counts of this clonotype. The CDR3 protein is CASSQQDNYNEQFF. The CDR3 DNA sequence: TGTGCCAGCAGCCAACAAGACAACTACAATGAGCAGTTCTTC. The gene calls are TRBV4-2 and TRBJ2-1; D is ambiguous. The V and J ends lost 2 bases and 3 bases respectively, with 8 bases between them. Germline CDR1 and CDR2: LGHNA and YNFKEQ. CDR3 length equals 14 residues.

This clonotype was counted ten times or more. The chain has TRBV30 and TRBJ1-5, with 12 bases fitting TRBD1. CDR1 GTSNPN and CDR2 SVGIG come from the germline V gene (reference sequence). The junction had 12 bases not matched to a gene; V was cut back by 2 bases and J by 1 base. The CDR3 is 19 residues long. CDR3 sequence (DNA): TGTGCCTGGAGTTCCCCCCGGGACAGGGGGCGTAGAAGCAATCAGCCCCAGCATTTT. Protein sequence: CAWSSPRDRGRRSNQPQHF.

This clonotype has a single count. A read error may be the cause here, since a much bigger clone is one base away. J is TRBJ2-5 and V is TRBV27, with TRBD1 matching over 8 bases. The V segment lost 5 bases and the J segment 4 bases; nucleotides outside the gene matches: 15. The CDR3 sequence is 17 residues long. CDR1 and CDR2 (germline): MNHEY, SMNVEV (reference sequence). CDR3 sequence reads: CASSDLTPGTGPETQYF. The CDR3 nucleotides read TGTGCCAGCAGTGATCTGACCCCCGGGACAGGACCAGAGACCCAGTACTTC.

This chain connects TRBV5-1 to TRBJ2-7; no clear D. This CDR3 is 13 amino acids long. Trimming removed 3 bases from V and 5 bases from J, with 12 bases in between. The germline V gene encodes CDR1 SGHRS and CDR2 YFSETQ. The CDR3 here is CASSSWNSHEQYF. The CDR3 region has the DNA TGCGCCAGCAGCTCTTGGAATTCGCACGAGCAGTACTTC.

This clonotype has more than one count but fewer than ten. The CDR3 DNA is TGTGCCAGCAGCCAAGGGGTCAGGCCCTTAGAAGCTTTCTTT. This gives the protein CASSQGVRPLEAFF. The chain has TRBV28 and TRBJ1-1, with D tentatively TRBD1 (5 bases). V shed 6 bases and J shed 8 bases, with 19 bases lying between them. Germline CDR1 reads MDHEN; CDR2 reads SYDVKM. This CDR3 spans 14 amino acids.

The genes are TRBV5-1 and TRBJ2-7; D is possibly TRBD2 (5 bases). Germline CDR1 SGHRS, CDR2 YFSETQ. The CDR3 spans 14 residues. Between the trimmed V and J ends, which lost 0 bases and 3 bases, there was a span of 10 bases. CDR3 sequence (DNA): TGCGCCAGCAGCTTGGGAGGGTTCGGCTACGAGCAGTACTTC. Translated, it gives CASSLGGFGYEQYF.

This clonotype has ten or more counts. This CDR3 reads CASSQLAYNEQFF. CDR3 nucleotide sequence: TGTGCCAGCAGCCAACTAGCATACAATGAGCAGTTCTTC. The chain links TRBV7-6 to TRBJ2-1; a weak D match, TRBD2 (6 bases). Germline loops: CDR1 SGHVS, CDR2 FNYEAQ. Trimming left V 5 bases short and J 4 bases short, with 9 bases between. CDR3 length: 13 amino acids.

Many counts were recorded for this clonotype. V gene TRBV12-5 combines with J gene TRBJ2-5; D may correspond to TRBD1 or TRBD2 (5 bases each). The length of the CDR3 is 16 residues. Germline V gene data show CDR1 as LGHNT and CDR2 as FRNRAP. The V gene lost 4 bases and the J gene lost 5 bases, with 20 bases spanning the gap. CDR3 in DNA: TGTGCTAGTGGTTCTGGGGACGGGCACAAACGGGAGACCCAGTACTTC. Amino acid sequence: CASGSGDGHKRETQYF.

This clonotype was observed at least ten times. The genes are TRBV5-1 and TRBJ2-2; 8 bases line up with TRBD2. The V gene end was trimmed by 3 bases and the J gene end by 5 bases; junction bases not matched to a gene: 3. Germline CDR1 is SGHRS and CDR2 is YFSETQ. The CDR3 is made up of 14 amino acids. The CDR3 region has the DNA TGCGCCAGCAGCTCCCGACTAGCGACCGGGGAGCTGTTTTTT. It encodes CASSSRLATGELFF.

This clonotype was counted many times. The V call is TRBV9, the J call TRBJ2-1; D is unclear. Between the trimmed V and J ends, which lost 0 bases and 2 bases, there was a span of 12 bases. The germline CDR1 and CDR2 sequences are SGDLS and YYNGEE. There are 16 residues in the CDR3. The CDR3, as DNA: TGTGCCAGCAGCGTAGTTGAGGAAGTAACCTACAATGAGCAGTTCTTC. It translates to CASSVVEEVTYNEQFF.

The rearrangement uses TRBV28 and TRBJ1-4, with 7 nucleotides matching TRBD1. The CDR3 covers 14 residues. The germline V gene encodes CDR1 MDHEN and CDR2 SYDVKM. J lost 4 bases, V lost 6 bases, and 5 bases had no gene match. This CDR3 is CASRSGGDNEKLFF. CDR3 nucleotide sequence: TGTGCCAGCAGGTCAGGGGGGGATAATGAAAAACTGTTTTTT.

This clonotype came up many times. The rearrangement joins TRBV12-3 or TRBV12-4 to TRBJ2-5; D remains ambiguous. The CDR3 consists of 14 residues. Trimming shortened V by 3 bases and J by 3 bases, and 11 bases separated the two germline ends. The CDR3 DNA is TGTGCCAGCAGTTTTGTGGCAGACAAAGAGACCCAGTACTTC. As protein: CASSFVADKETQYF.

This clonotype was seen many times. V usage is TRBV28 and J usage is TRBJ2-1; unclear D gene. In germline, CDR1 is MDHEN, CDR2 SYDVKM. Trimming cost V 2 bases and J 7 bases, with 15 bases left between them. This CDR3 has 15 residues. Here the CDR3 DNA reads TGTGCCAGCAGTTTAGGGTCTCACTCATCGAATGAGCAGTTCTTC. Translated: CASSLGSHSSNEQFF.

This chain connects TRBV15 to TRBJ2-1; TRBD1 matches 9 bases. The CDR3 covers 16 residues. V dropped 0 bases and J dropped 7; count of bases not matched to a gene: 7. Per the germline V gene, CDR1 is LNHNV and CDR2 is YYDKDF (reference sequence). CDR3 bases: TGTGCCACCAGCAGAGAAAGGACAGGGGAAGGGAATGAGCAGTTCTTC. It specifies CATSRERTGEGNEQFF.

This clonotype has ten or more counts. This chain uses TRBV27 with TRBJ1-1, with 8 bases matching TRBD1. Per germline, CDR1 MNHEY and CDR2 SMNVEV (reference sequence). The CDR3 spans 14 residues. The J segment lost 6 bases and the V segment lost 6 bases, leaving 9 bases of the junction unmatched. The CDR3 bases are TGTGCCAGCAGACCAGGGGGCCGGGGCGCTGAAGCTTTCTTT. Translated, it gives CASRPGGRGAEAFF.

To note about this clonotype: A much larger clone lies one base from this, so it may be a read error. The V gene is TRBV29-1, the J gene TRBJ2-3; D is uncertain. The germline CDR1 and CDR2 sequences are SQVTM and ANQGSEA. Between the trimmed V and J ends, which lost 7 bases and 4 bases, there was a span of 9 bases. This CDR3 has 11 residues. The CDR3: CSAIRSDTQYF. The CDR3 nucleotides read TGCAGCGCAATACGGTCAGATACGCAGTATTTT.

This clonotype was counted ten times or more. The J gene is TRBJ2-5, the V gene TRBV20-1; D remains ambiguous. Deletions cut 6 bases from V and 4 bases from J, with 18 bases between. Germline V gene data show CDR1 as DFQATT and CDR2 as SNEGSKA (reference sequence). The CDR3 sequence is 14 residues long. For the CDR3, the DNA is TGCAGTGCCCGGAAGTTGGGTCAGAGAGAGACCCAGTACTTC. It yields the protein CSARKLGQRETQYF.

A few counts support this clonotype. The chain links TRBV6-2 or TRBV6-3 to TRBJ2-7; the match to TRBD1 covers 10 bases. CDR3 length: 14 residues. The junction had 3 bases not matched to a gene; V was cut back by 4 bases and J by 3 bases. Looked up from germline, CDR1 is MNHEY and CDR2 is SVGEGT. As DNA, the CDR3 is TGTGCCAGCAGTTGGACAGGGGGAAACTACGAGCAGTACTTC. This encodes CASSWTGGNYEQYF.

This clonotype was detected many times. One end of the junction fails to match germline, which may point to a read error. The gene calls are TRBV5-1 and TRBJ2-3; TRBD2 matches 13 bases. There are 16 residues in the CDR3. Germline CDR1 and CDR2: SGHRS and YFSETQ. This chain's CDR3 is CASSFGLAGGTDTQYF. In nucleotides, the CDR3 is TGTGCCAGCAGTTTTGGACTAGCGGGAGGCACAGATACGCAGTATTTT.

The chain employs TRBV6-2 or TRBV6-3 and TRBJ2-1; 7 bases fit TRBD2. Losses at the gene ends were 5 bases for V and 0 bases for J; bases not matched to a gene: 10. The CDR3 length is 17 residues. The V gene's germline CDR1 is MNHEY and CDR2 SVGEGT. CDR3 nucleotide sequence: TGTGCCAGCAGTGATGCGGCGGGAGCGACCTCCTACAATGAGCAGTTCTTC. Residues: CASSDAAGATSYNEQFF.

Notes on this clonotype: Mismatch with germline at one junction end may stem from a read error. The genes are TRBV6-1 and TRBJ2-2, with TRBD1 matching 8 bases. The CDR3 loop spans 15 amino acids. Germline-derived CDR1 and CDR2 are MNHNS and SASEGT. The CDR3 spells CASRPDRGVTGELFF. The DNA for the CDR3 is TGTGCCAGCAGACCTGACAGGGGCGTCACCGGGGAGCTGTTTTTC.

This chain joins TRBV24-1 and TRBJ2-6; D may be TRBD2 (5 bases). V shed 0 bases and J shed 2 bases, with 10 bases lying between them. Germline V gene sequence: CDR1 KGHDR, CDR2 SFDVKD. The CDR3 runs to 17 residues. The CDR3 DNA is TGTGCCACCAGTGATTTGCGTCCGGAGGCTGGGGCCAACGTCCTGACTTTC. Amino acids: CATSDLRPEAGANVLTF.